The 23 T cell receptor beta chains reported below all come from one sample, sequenced in a study of post-analysis software for immune sequencing data. General study results and limits: Elevated frequency relative to controls characterized four or five TRBV segments in patients, TRBV5-6, TRBV5-1 and TRBV20-1 among them.

Incorporated into the TCR beta cDNA libraries were unique molecular identifiers, which served to reduce PCR and sequencing biases. TCRdb called the PCR reads again in MiXCR, with one record for every CDR3 protein. The repertoire has hundreds of thousands of distinct CDR3 sequences, roughly 45% of them found once; the top ten carry around 1.7%. No antigen is known for these receptors. The specimen sequenced was blood. The origin of the receptors is a girl between 5 and 17 years old with multiple sclerosis.

The gene calls are TRBV7-6 and TRBJ1-4, with 8 bases matching TRBD1. Looked up from germline, CDR1 is SGHVS and CDR2 is FNYEAQ. The CDR3 covers 16 residues. V gave up 5 bases and J gave up 8 bases; unmatched junction bases: 13. This CDR3 is CASSGGQGYPWEKLFF. For the CDR3, the DNA is TGTGCCAGCAGCGGTGGACAGGGCTATCCTTGGGAAAAACTGTTTTTT.

This chain connects TRBV5-1 to TRBJ2-1; weak D call: TRBD1 (6 bases). V lost 5 bases and J 10 bases, leaving 22 bases between the germline ends. CDR3 length equals 15 residues. Germline V gives CDR1 SGHRS, CDR2 YFSETQ. The CDR3 sequence is CASSDSLLQGGEQFF. The CDR3 DNA reads as TGCGCCAGCAGTGACTCTCTCCTACAGGGCGGGGAGCAGTTCTTC. Full variable domain (outside the CDR3, taken from reference TRBV5-1 and TRBJ2-1): KAGVTQTPRYLIKTRGQQVTLSCSPISGHRSVSWYQQTPGQGLQFLFEYFSETQRNKGNFPGRFSGRQFSNSRSEMNVSTLELGDSALYLCASSDSLLQGGEQFFGPGTRLTVL.

This chain links TRBV7-2 with TRBJ2-3, with D uncertain. CDR3 length: 13 amino acids. V lost 3 bases, J lost 5 bases, and 9 bases lay in between. Looked up from germline, CDR1 is SGHTA and CDR2 is FQGNSA. The CDR3 DNA follows: TGTGCCAGCAGCTTGACGAGGATAGATACGCAGTATTTT. Its translation: CASSLTRIDTQYF.

The J gene is TRBJ2-7, the V gene TRBV14; a weak D match, TRBD1 (5 bases). The V gene lost 4 bases and the J gene lost 3 bases, with 13 bases spanning the gap. The V gene's germline CDR1 is SGHDN and CDR2 FVKESK. This CDR3 contains 14 residues. The CDR3 sequence: CASSPWGKFYEQYF. In DNA form, the CDR3 reads TGTGCCAGCAGCCCCTGGGGCAAATTCTACGAGCAGTACTTC.

The chain employs TRBV20-1 and TRBJ2-7; a weak D match, TRBD2 (5 bases). Germline V gene sequence: CDR1 DFQATT, CDR2 SNEGSKA (reference sequence). Trimming took 6 bases from V and 1 from J, leaving 13 bases between them. The CDR3 runs to 13 residues. CDR3 nucleotides: TGCAGTGCGCTTCTAGGGAGTTCCTACGAGCAGTACTTC. It encodes CSALLGSSYEQYF.

The gene calls are TRBV5-1 and TRBJ2-1; D remains unclear. Germline assignment: CDR1 SGHRS and CDR2 YFSETQ. V lost 0 bases, J lost 5 bases, and 6 bases lay in between. CDR3 length: 13 residues. This CDR3 is CASSLAQNNEQFF. As DNA, the CDR3 is TGCGCCAGCAGCTTGGCCCAGAACAATGAGCAGTTCTTC.

The chain has TRBV20-1 and TRBJ2-5; a possible D gene is TRBD1 (6 bases). The germline V and J ends were trimmed by 0 bases and 2 bases, with 13 bases remaining between them. The CDR3 spans 15 residues. Germline CDR1 DFQATT, CDR2 SNEGSKA (reference sequence). Here the CDR3 reads CSARDPQGLQETQYF. CDR3 nucleotides: TGCAGTGCTAGAGATCCACAGGGCTTGCAAGAGACCCAGTACTTC.

This sequence joins TRBV7-9 and TRBJ2-1; 13 bases match TRBD2. This CDR3 has 16 residues. In germline, CDR1 is SEHNR, CDR2 FQNEAQ (reference sequence). J was trimmed by 8 bases and V by 5 bases; bases with no gene match: 9. CDR3 nucleotide sequence: TGTGCCAGCAGCCTAGATGGGACTAGCGGGAACGATGAGCAGTTCTTC. Its translation is CASSLDGTSGNDEQFF.

V and J are TRBV12-3 or TRBV12-4 and TRBJ2-6; TRBD1 agrees at 9 bases. This CDR3 has 19 residues. Trimming removed 6 bases from V and 0 bases from J; junction bases left unmatched: 12. The CDR3 bases are TGTGCCAGCAGAAACGACAGGGGGTGGCCGCTCTCTGGGGCCAACGTCCTGACTTTC. Residues: CASRNDRGWPLSGANVLTF.

The CDR3 loop reads CASTYWGTGANVLTF. The CDR3 DNA reads TGTGCCAGCACTTACTGGGGGACTGGGGCCAACGTCCTGACTTTC. This chain uses TRBV7-2 with TRBJ2-6; either TRBD1 or TRBD2 may supply D (5 bases each). The CDR3 loop spans 15 amino acids. CDR1 SGHTA and CDR2 FQGNSA come from the germline V gene. Trimming removed 7 bases at V and 2 bases at J, with 12 bases between.

The chain links TRBV5-1 to TRBJ2-1; no reliable D call. The CDR3 contains 15 residues. V was pared by 0 bases and J by 9 bases, with 16 bases between. Germline CDR1 is SGHRS and CDR2 is YFSETQ. This chain's CDR3 is CASSLVGPDRAEQFF. The CDR3 bases are TGCGCCAGCAGCTTGGTAGGCCCGGACCGGGCTGAGCAGTTCTTC.

This chain links TRBV10-3 with TRBJ2-7, with D possibly matching TRBD1 (6 bases). Trimming took off 6 bases at V and 3 bases at J, with 12 bases between the two ends. The CDR3 is 13 residues long. Germline V gene lookup returns CDR1 ENHRY and CDR2 SYGVKD. The CDR3 DNA reads as TGTGCCATCAGCAACACAGGGAACTACGAGCAGTACTTC. Residues: CAISNTGNYEQYF.

This clonotype was seen more than once but under ten times. The chain joins TRBV7-6 to TRBJ2-7; 8 bases fit TRBD1. The CDR3 sequence is 15 residues long. Germline CDR1 and CDR2: SGHVS and FNYEAQ. V lost 5 bases to trimming and J lost 1 base; unmatched junction nucleotides: 7. The CDR3 spells CASSVSRGQSYEQYF. As DNA, the CDR3 is TGTGCCAGCAGCGTTAGCAGGGGGCAGTCCTACGAGCAGTACTTC.

The gene calls are TRBV7-2 and TRBJ2-7; possibly TRBD1 or TRBD2 for D (6 bases each). Trimming shortened V by 0 bases and J by 5 bases, and 17 bases separated the two germline ends. The germline V gene has CDR1 SGHTA and CDR2 FQGNSA. The CDR3 totals 16 residues. CDR3 DNA: TGTGCCAGCAGCTTAGCAGCCAGCCGGGGGCAGAACGAGCAGTACTTC. Translation: CASSLAASRGQNEQYF.

V is TRBV7-9 and J is TRBJ1-1; D unclear. The germline gives CDR1 SEHNR, CDR2 FQNEAQ (reference sequence). V lost 6 bases and J 3 bases, leaving 17 bases between the germline ends. The CDR3 is 15 residues long. CDR3 protein: CASRVALMSHTEAFF. The CDR3, as DNA: TGTGCCAGCAGGGTAGCTTTAATGTCCCACACTGAAGCTTTCTTT.

This clonotype turned up a few times. This chain connects TRBV29-1 to TRBJ2-7; 7 bases are a match to TRBD1. With V trimmed by 6 bases and J by 1 base, 9 bases remained unmatched. Germline CDR1 reads SQVTM; CDR2 reads ANQGSEA. There are 14 residues in the CDR3. CDR3 coding DNA: TGCAGCGTAGGATTGACAGGGCATTCCTACGAGCAGTACTTC. Translated, it gives CSVGLTGHSYEQYF.

As for this clonotype: At one boundary the junction diverges from the germline segment, which might be a read error. The J gene is TRBJ2-1, the V gene TRBV24-1; D unclear. Germline-derived CDR1 and CDR2 are KGHDR and SFDVKD. This CDR3 contains 15 residues. The CDR3 nucleotides are TGTGCCACCAGTGATAGGCAGAAGGGCTCCTACGAGCAGGACTTC. This sequence encodes CATSDRQKGSYEQDF.

This clonotype occurred a few times. This chain's CDR3 is CASSLSVDRAYEQYF. The CDR3 DNA sequence: TGCGCCAGCAGCTTAAGCGTCGACAGGGCTTACGAGCAGTACTTC. The V gene is TRBV5-1, the J gene TRBJ2-7; 7 nucleotides align to TRBD1. The germline V gene encodes CDR1 SGHRS and CDR2 YFSETQ. The J segment lost 4 bases and the V segment lost 2 bases, leaving 9 bases of the junction unmatched. The CDR3 loop spans 15 amino acids.

The chain carries TRBV20-1 and TRBJ2-1; 8 bases match TRBD1. The CDR3 extends over 14 amino acids. V lost 6 bases, J lost 6 bases, and 10 bases stayed unmatched. Looked up from germline, CDR1 is DFQATT and CDR2 is SNEGSKA (reference sequence). The CDR3 loop reads CSAPFTGGRNEQFF. CDR3 coding DNA: TGCAGTGCGCCCTTTACAGGGGGGCGCAATGAGCAGTTCTTC.

The V call is TRBV20-1, the J call TRBJ2-1; D uncertain. The CDR3 totals 15 residues. Germline lookup yields CDR1 DFQATT and CDR2 SNEGSKA (reference sequence). V dropped 0 bases and J dropped 5 bases, with 14 bases sitting between them. The CDR3 nucleotides read TGCAGTGCTAGAGATCTCAAGGGAAACCACAATGAGCAGTTCTTC. Its protein product is CSARDLKGNHNEQFF.

The V call is TRBV12-3 or TRBV12-4, the J call TRBJ2-3; D ambiguous. CDR3 size: 14 residues. V gave up 7 bases and J gave up 6 bases, with 17 bases separating them. CDR3 sequence: CASTPILGPDTQYF. The CDR3 DNA sequence: TGTGCCAGCACCCCTATACTTGGGCCGGATACGCAGTATTTT.

This chain connects TRBV12-3 or TRBV12-4 to TRBJ1-5, with D possibly being TRBD1 (5 bases). The CDR3 runs to 16 residues. The ends were cut back, 5 bases at V and 11 bases at J, with 25 bases in the middle. The CDR3 sequence is CASSVHSGPLGGSQHF. CDR3 sequence (DNA): TGTGCCAGCAGTGTGCACTCCGGGCCCCTCGGGGGTTCCCAGCATTTT.

This clonotype has more than one count but fewer than ten. The rearrangement uses TRBV12-3 or TRBV12-4 and TRBJ1-5; possibly TRBD1 for D (5 bases). Trimming took off 6 bases at V and 0 bases at J, with 9 bases between the two ends. The CDR3 totals 14 residues. CDR3 region: CASRSGYSNQPQHF. CDR3 coding DNA: TGTGCCAGCAGATCAGGGTATAGCAATCAGCCCCAGCATTTT.